This T cell receptor (beta chain) was sequenced for a study of beta chain features in type 1 diabetes. Study context: All of the samples together had around 110,000,000 sorted cells examined.

This CDR3 spans 14 amino acids. Germline V CDR1 and CDR2: SGDLS, YYNGEE. V lost 2 bases to trimming and J lost 0 bases, with 8 bases between them. Each of the CD4+ naive, central memory, regulatory and stem cell-like memory populations was sorted via CD45RO/CCR7/CD25/CD127/CD95/CD27. As for this clone: Its cognate antigen is unknown.

General study points: In every one of the four CD4+ subsets, TCRB CDR3s were moderately but significantly shorter in Type 1 diabetes patients. More deletions and fewer insertions at VDJ junctions were seen in type 1 diabetes patients. The influence of HLA type on TCRB rearrangement stayed undetermined.

All of the isolated RNA was reverse transcribed, so expressed TCRB transcripts were sequenced. Clones were read by immunoSEQ multiplex PCR, and TCRdb kept only the in-frame ones, dropping some. The table includes 250,000 to 300,000 clones, 14% detected once. This chain links TRBV9 with TRBJ1-1; D remains ambiguous. The TCR was taken from a young man with type 1 diabetes. Sequencing was carried out using naive CD4+ T cells from blood. CDR3 residues: CASSVAVMNTEAFF. Written as DNA, the CDR3 is TGTGCCAGCAGCGTGGCCGTTATGAACACTGAAGCTTTCTTT.